A single T cell receptor beta chain is shown here with its context. Its antigen target is currently unknown. The record has no base qualities; no much larger clone is one base away. From cysteine to phenylalanine, the CDR3 is 12 amino acids long. CDR3 DNA only is kept here, 36 bases in frame from base 1. CDR1 is given as ENHRY and CDR2 as SYGVKD, both from the germline V gene. V is pared back by 3 bases and J by 5 bases, with 7 bases lying between the germline termini. The immunoSEQ Assay was the method used to sequence TCRbeta CDR3 regions. After extraction, genomic DNA underwent amplification by bias-controlled multiplex PCR, followed by high-throughput sequencing. In the source study's methods: Collapsing and filtering of sequences were performed to quantify the absolute abundance of each unique TCRbeta CDR3 region. T cell fraction was estimated by normalizing TCRbeta template counts to usable DNA, with usable DNA measured through amplification of reference genes found in all nucleated cells. Repertoire TCRs were annotated as SARS-CoV-2-specific when V gene, CDR3 amino acid sequence and J gene were exactly matched to a known reactive TCR set. MIRA supplied the reference SARS-CoV-2 TCR set, which was filtered for enrichment in COVID-19-positive ImmuneCODE repertoires so that public or cross-reactive TCRs were removed. Using the MIRA antigens, annotated TCRs were further analysed by specific ORF or by position within an ORF. Breadth was defined as the number of annotated unique rearrangements divided by the total number of unique productive rearrangements, and depth was defined as the summed frequency of the annotated unique rearrangements. Two-sided Wilcoxon rank-sum tests were applied when comparing TCR breadth between groups. Entries here come from immuneACCESS through TCRdb and include only in-frame sequences with V and J called. Some clones fail to appear in such tables; in the studies checked, an unresolved V gene covers under half of the shortfall, and the cause of the remainder is unknown. From that table come the V and J calls and clone size; the DNA was used to work out D and trimming. Counted in this sample were about 680,000 clones; roughly 90% of them appeared once. The ten largest clones represent about 1.5% of the sample.

Per the publication, the treatment or condition label means: around 19 received Ad26.COV2.S at low or high dose, single or two shots; 5 received placebo; per-sample allocation not given. Repertoires of vaccine and placebo recipients were sequenced from samples collected on day 63 after the first injection. In Cohort 1b, around 23 adults aged 18-55 years were enrolled at a single site in Boston, USA, between 29 July and 7 August 2020. Ad26.COV2.S was a replication-incompetent adenovirus type 26 vector expressing a prefusion-stabilized SARS-CoV-2 spike protein from the original Wuhan strain. The entry originates in a study of Ad26.COV2.S vaccination and SARS-CoV-2 variants (dated by TCRdb to about 2021). With regard to the full study: Donors in the vaccine arm were drawn from COV1001, a multicentre, randomized, double-blind, placebo-controlled phase I-IIa trial testing Ad26.COV2.S in healthy adults. Trial participants were randomized into five groups of five, in which low-dose or high-dose Ad26.COV2.S was given once or twice, or placebo was given on both occasions. Sequencing of the TCRbeta repertoire served to evaluate the specificity and breadth of SARS-CoV-2-reactive T cell receptors following Ad26.COV2.S vaccination. Ad26.COV2.S was administered intramuscularly at a dose of 5x10^10 or 1x10^11 viral particles, either as one shot or as two shots given 56 days apart. Throughout the experiments and outcome assessment, investigators stayed blinded to trial group allocation. The TCR-sequenced set comprised around 30 samples: some 20 Ad26.COV2.S vaccine recipients, 5 placebo recipients and 8 SARS-CoV-2 convalescent individuals.

Overall results and qualifications from the work: Non-spike TCR breadth was comparable between vaccine and placebo recipients, consistent with the vaccine containing only spike. The study was not powered to compare responses between vaccine doses or regimens. Ad26.COV2.S recipients had higher spike-specific TCR breadth than placebo recipients (P = 0.0014). The authors noted that the TCR breadth and depth analyses may have underestimated total T cell responses. Substantial breadth of spike-specific CD8+ and CD4+ T cell responses was reported after vaccination.

The rearrangement combines TRBV10-3 with TRBJ2-5; the D segment could be TRBD2, given 5 matching bases. This specimen consisted of peripheral blood, obtained in a trial of Ad26.COV2.S vaccine versus placebo. The sequence came from a person aged 18 to 65 who received the Ad26.COV2.S COVID-19 vaccine or a placebo. Here the CDR3 is given as CAISELGETQYF. The DNA is TGTGCCATCAGTGAACTAGGGGAGACCCAGTACTTC.